The 21 T cell receptor beta chains below were found in one sample sequenced in a study of cytomegalovirus exposure and HLA in healthy donors. Profiling relied on immunoSEQ multiplex PCR, and the TCRdb table lists in-frame clones only, not all of them. Of 140,000 or so clones listed, roughly nine tenths were seen once; the top ten hold 0.55% to 0.8%. The sequenced sample was PBMCs. These receptors all stem from a man between 18 and 29 years old in good health and CMV-seronegative.

This chain links TRBV5-3 with TRBJ1-2; 9 positions agree with TRBD1. TRBV5-3 is treated as an ORF (open reading frame) with a function not yet certain. The J segment lost 7 bases and the V segment lost 4 bases, leaving 17 bases of the junction unmatched. The CDR3 extends over 17 amino acids. The chain's CDR3 is CARSRQSDRGIVGGYTF. The CDR3 bases are TGTGCCAGAAGCAGGCAATCGGACAGGGGAATTGTTGGTGGCTACACCTTC.

In its sample, this clone was seen a few times. The chain uses TRBV5-5 and TRBJ1-2; tentative D call: TRBD1 (6 bases). CDR3 length: 15 amino acids. The germline V gene has CDR1 SGHKS and CDR2 YYEKEE (reference sequence). V was pared by 0 bases and J by 4 bases, with 13 bases between. Written as DNA, the CDR3 is TGTGCCAGCAGCTTGGGGCAGGGAGGGGGCTATGGCTACACCTTC. Encoded protein: CASSLGQGGGYGYTF.

In its sample, this clone was seen once. The rearrangement joins TRBV5-4 to TRBJ2-7, with D possibly TRBD2 on 5 matching bases. The CDR3 contains 13 residues. Trimming took off 0 bases at V and 3 bases at J, with 7 bases between the two ends. Germline V CDR1 and CDR2: SGHNT, YYREEE (reference sequence). CDR3 DNA sequence: TGTGCCAGCAGCTTGGAACTAGACTACGAGCAGTACGTC. Residues: CASSLELDYEQYV.

This sequence joins TRBV7-9 and TRBJ2-3; D remains unclear. Between the trimmed V and J ends, which lost 1 base and 6 bases, there was a span of 8 bases. CDR1 is SEHNR, CDR2 FQNEAQ, per germline (reference sequence). The CDR3 covers 13 residues. CDR3 amino acids: CASSLVSRDTQYF. CDR3 nucleotide sequence: TGTGCCAGCAGCTTAGTGTCGCGGGATACGCAGTATTTT. Supplemented by reference TRBV7-9 and TRBJ2-3, the full variable domain reads DTGVSQNPRHKITKRGQNVTFRCDPISEHNRLYWYRQTLGQGPEFLTYFQNEAQLEKSRLLSDRFSAERPKGSFSTLEIQRTEQGDSAMYLCASSLVSRDTQYFGPGTRLTVL.

The V and J genes are TRBV7-7 and TRBJ2-7, with a weak D call TRBD2 (6 bases). Germline V CDR1 and CDR2: SSHAT, FNYEAQ (reference sequence). The CDR3 spans 13 residues. V lost 1 base and J lost 5, with 9 bases in between. CDR3 residues: CASSLGREDEQYV. In nucleotides, the CDR3 is TGTGCCAGCAGCTTAGGCAGGGAGGACGAGCAGTACGTC.

The V gene is TRBV28, the J gene TRBJ2-7; possibly TRBD2 for D (6 bases). The ends were cut back, 4 bases at V and 7 bases at J, with 17 bases in the middle. Germline CDR1 reads MDHEN; CDR2 reads SYDVKM. The CDR3 has 14 amino acids. CDR3 loop: CASSSQGGRGEQYV. As DNA, the CDR3 is TGTGCCAGCAGTTCGCAGGGAGGTCGAGGAGAGCAGTACGTC.

The gene calls are TRBV11-2 and TRBJ2-1; TRBD2 aligns across 7 bases. The CDR3 runs 19 residues. From germline, CDR1 is SGHAT and CDR2 FQNNGV. Losses at the gene ends were 5 bases for V and 1 base for J; bases not matched to a gene: 17. The CDR3 DNA sequence: TGTGCCAGCAGCCTGAGACCTAGCGGTTTTCTCGGGTCCTACAATGAGCAGTTCTTC. It encodes CASSLRPSGFLGSYNEQFF.

J is TRBJ1-1 and V is TRBV4-1, with TRBD1 identical over 9 bases. CDR3 length: 14 amino acids. V gave up 3 bases and J gave up 6 bases; unmatched junction bases: 5. Germline values: CDR1 MGHRA, CDR2 YSYEKL. The CDR3 DNA sequence: TGCGCCAGCAGCCAGGGACAGGGAGGGCCTGAAGCTTTCTTT. This sequence encodes CASSQGQGGPEAFF.

The V call is TRBV27, the J call TRBJ1-5; D gene ambiguous. The CDR3 is 14 residues long. V shed 2 bases and J shed 7 bases, with 12 bases lying between them. Per germline, CDR1 MNHEY and CDR2 SMNVEV (reference sequence). CDR3: CASSLTRVRQPQHF. The DNA for the CDR3 is TGTGCCAGCAGTTTAACCCGGGTACGGCAGCCCCAGCATTTT.

The chain is built from TRBV19 and TRBJ2-6; 9 nucleotides agree with TRBD1. The germline CDR1 and CDR2 sequences are LNHDA and SQIVND (reference sequence). The CDR3 spans 18 residues. J lost 2 bases, V lost 3 bases, and 8 bases had no gene match. CDR3 nucleotide sequence: TGTGCCAGTAGTATTTTTGGGACAGGGATAGCTGGGGCCAACGTCCTGACTTTC. This encodes CASSIFGTGIAGANVLTF. Filled out from reference TRBV19 and TRBJ2-6, the complete variable domain reads DGGITQSPKYLFRKEGQNVTLSCEQNLNHDAMYWYRQDPGQGLRLIYYSQIVNDFQKGDIAEGYSVSREKKESFPLTVTSAQKNPTAFYLCASSIFGTGIAGANVLTFGAGSRLTVL.

The chain is built from TRBV5-1 and TRBJ1-3; D is unclear. The CDR3 is made up of 13 amino acids. The germline V gene encodes CDR1 SGHRS and CDR2 YFSETQ. Trimming removed 0 bases at V and 4 bases at J, with 5 bases between. CDR3 nucleotides: TGCGCCAGCAGCTTGGCCGAGGGAAACACCATATATTTT. Amino acids: CASSLAEGNTIYF.

The chain couples TRBV27 to TRBJ1-1, with 7 bases fitting TRBD1. This CDR3 comprises 16 residues. The V gene end was trimmed by 5 bases and the J gene end by 0 bases; junction bases not matched to a gene: 9. CDR1 and CDR2 from the germline V gene are MNHEY and SMNVEV (reference sequence). CDR3 nucleotides: TGTGCCAGCAGTCTGCGGGACAGTATTTTGAACACTGAAGCTTTCTTT. This codes for CASSLRDSILNTEAFF.

This clone was seen a few times. V is TRBV18 and J is TRBJ1-6; 8 bases are a match to TRBD1. After removal of 1 base from V and 5 bases from J, the junction contained 4 bases not matched to a gene. Looked up from germline, CDR1 is KGHSH and CDR2 is LQKENI. The length of the CDR3 is 16 residues. As DNA, the CDR3 is TGTGCCAGCTCACCACGGATGGGACAGGATAATTCACCCCTCCACTTT. This codes for CASSPRMGQDNSPLHF.

The V gene is TRBV29-1, the J gene TRBJ1-2; 10 bases fit TRBD1. The CDR3 length is 17 residues. V was clipped by 6 bases and J by 3 bases; unmatched bases: 16. Germline V gene data show CDR1 as SQVTM and CDR2 as ANQGSEA. CDR3 sequence (DNA): TGCAGCGTCCTCCGCCGGGACAGGGGATCGTACTACTATGGCTACACCTTC. It codes for CSVLRRDRGSYYYGYTF.

The gene calls are TRBV6-1 and TRBJ1-4; 7 bases line up with TRBD1. The trim removed 4 bases at V and 5 bases at J, leaving 16 bases unmatched. The CDR3 sequence is 18 residues long. The V gene's germline CDR1 is MNHNS and CDR2 SASEGT. As DNA, the CDR3 is TGTGCCAGCAGTGCGTCACAGGGGAGGTTGGGTGAAAATGAAAAACTGTTTTTT. Translated, it gives CASSASQGRLGENEKLFF.

The V call is TRBV5-5, the J call TRBJ1-1; the D is unclear. Germline CDR1 SGHKS, CDR2 YYEKEE (reference sequence). The CDR3 has 12 residues. The V and J ends lost 0 bases and 4 bases respectively, with 4 bases between them. The CDR3 sequence is CASSLGLTEAFF. The CDR3 DNA sequence: TGTGCCAGCAGCTTGGGTCTCACTGAAGCTTTCTTT.

V gene TRBV21-1 combines with J gene TRBJ2-3; TRBD1 reflects the table's D call only, with no check against the DNA. TRBV21-1 is annotated as a pseudogene. CDR3 length: 14 amino acids. DNA for the CDR3: TGTGCCAGCAGCTTTTGGACAGGGAGGGTTCGGGGGTATTTT. Translating gives CASSFWTGRVRGYF.

This chain connects TRBV19 to TRBJ1-2, with D tentatively TRBD1 (5 bases). The V end lost 3 bases, the J end lost 4 bases, and 12 bases lay between the germline ends. From germline, CDR1 is LNHDA and CDR2 SQIVND (reference sequence). The CDR3 loop spans 14 amino acids. CDR3 region: CASSMGQASYGYTF. CDR3 bases: TGTGCCAGTAGTATGGGGCAGGCCTCCTATGGCTACACCTTC.

The chain combines TRBV5-6 with TRBJ2-1; TRBD2 is a possible D gene (6 bases). The germline CDR1 and CDR2 sequences are SGHDT and YYEEEE. The V end was cut by 1 base, the J end by 8 bases, with 10 bases between. The CDR3 covers 13 residues. In DNA, the CDR3 is TGTGCCAGCAGCTTGAGAGCGGGCCATGAGCAGTTCTTC. This translates into CASSLRAGHEQFF.

V and J are TRBV27 and TRBJ1-1; 9 bases are shared with TRBD1. This CDR3 has 17 amino acids. After removal of 6 bases from V and 1 base from J, the junction contained 12 bases not matched to a gene. CDR1 is MNHEY and CDR2 is SMNVEV in the germline V gene (reference sequence). CDR3 residues: CASRGQGIVPSNTEAFF. CDR3 DNA: TGTGCCAGCAGAGGACAGGGGATAGTGCCATCGAACACTGAAGCTTTCTTT.

The table lists this clone with a count of one. The chain carries TRBV7-6 and TRBJ2-7; 11 bases are shared with TRBD2. CDR1 is SGHVS, CDR2 FNYEAQ, per germline. CDR3 length: 19 amino acids. J gave up 4 bases and V 5 bases, and 19 bases lay outside the gene matches. The CDR3 reads CASSLPYGLAGADLYEQYV. The CDR3 nucleotides are TGTGCCAGCAGCCTTCCTTACGGACTAGCGGGCGCTGATCTTTACGAGCAGTACGTC.